This T cell receptor (beta chain) was observed in a study of T-cell reconstitution after alpha-beta-depleted transplantation in children. It was with unique molecular identifiers that the TCRbeta library was prepared. TCRdb reprocessed the PCR reads with MiXCR, giving one entry per CDR3 protein. The sample yields 300,000 to 400,000 distinct CDR3 sequences, about an eighth seen once. Unmatched junction bases numbered 8, after V lost 0 bases and J lost 7 bases. CDR1 SGHDT and CDR2 YYEEEE come from the germline V gene. This CDR3 region has 15 residues. The sequence came from a human donor who donated a stem cell graft to a child with Fanconi anemia. This chain joins TRBV5-6 and TRBJ1-1, with 8 positions matching TRBD1. The sequences come from PBMCs, collected from the stem cell graft. CDR3 in DNA: TGTGCCAGCAGCTTGGGGACAGGGAGGTGGGGTGAAGCTTTCTTT. Its protein product is CASSLGTGRWGEAFF.